The 10 T cell receptor beta chains listed next were all sequenced from one sample in a study of shared clonotypes between healthy human individuals (TCRdb year 2020). The method behind the library was the immunoSEQ multiplex PCR assay. Imported from immuneACCESS, the table was reduced by TCRdb to in-frame sequences with V and J called. These copies leave out some clones; in studies compared against another copy, an unresolved V gene accounts for under half, and the cause of the remainder is not known. The sample records hundreds of thousands of clones, just over 75% of which are singletons. Of the sample, around 12% falls within the top ten clones. Sequenced material: PBMCs. The receptors come from a woman between 35 and 50 years old in good health. Some clones in this sample may be carry-over from other donors' samples.

This sequence joins TRBV30 and TRBJ2-7; TRBD1 matches 9 bases. Losses at the gene ends were 2 bases for V and 5 bases for J; bases not matched to a gene: 4. This CDR3 has 13 amino acids. Germline loops: CDR1 GTSNPN, CDR2 SVGIG (reference sequence). The DNA for the CDR3 is TGTGCCTGGAGTTTGGACAGGGGACACGAGCAGTACTTC. Protein: CAWSLDRGHEQYF. The full variable domain, in which reference TRBV30 and TRBJ2-7 provide the parts outside the CDR3, is SQTIHQWPATLVQPVGSPLSLECTVEGTSNPNLYWYRQAAGRGLQLLFYSVGIGQISSEVPQNLSASRPQDRQFILSSKKLLLSDSGFYLCAWSLDRGHEQYFGPGTRLTVT.

This clone has a handful of counts. This chain links TRBV5-1 with TRBJ1-5; 8 bases match TRBD1. Losses at the gene ends were 5 bases for V and 3 bases for J; bases not matched to a gene: 10. CDR3 length: 16 amino acids. CDR1 SGHRS and CDR2 YFSETQ come from the germline V gene. Here the CDR3 reads CASSVGQGDNNQPQHF. CDR3 DNA: TGCGCCAGCAGTGTCGGACAGGGCGATAACAATCAGCCCCAGCATTTT. The full variable domain, in which reference TRBV5-1 and TRBJ1-5 provide the parts outside the CDR3, is KAGVTQTPRYLIKTRGQQVTLSCSPISGHRSVSWYQQTPGQGLQFLFEYFSETQRNKGNFPGRFSGRQFSNSRSEMNVSTLELGDSALYLCASSVGQGDNNQPQHFGDGTRLSIL.

J is TRBJ1-1 and V is TRBV18; the D gene is possibly TRBD1 (5 bases). V lost 4 bases and J lost 5, with 20 bases in between. Per germline, CDR1 KGHSH and CDR2 LQKENI. CDR3 size: 16 residues. The CDR3 is CASSLFRDPGGTEAFF. CDR3 bases: TGTGCCAGCTCACTGTTCCGGGACCCGGGGGGAACTGAAGCTTTCTTT.

Note on this clone: This may stem from a read error, because a much larger clone lies one nucleotide away. The V gene is TRBV27, the J gene TRBJ2-7; 7 bases line up with TRBD1. CDR3 length: 14 residues. CDR1 is MNHEY and CDR2 is SMNVEV in the germline V gene (reference sequence). The CDR3 DNA reads TGTGCCGGCAGTAACCGGGACAGTCCCTACGAGCAGTACTTC. Translated: CAGSNRDSPYEQYF.

The V call is TRBV18, the J call TRBJ2-7; a possible D gene is TRBD2 (6 bases). Germline loops: CDR1 KGHSH, CDR2 LQKENI. This CDR3 contains 15 residues. Trimming took off 6 bases at V and 2 bases at J, with 17 bases between the two ends. The CDR3 DNA sequence: TGTGCCAGCTCCCAGAGGGCAGGACTAACCTACGAGCAGTACTTC. This codes for CASSQRAGLTYEQYF.

The rearrangement uses TRBV19 and TRBJ2-1; D may match TRBD1 or TRBD2 (5 bases each). Trimming stripped 3 bases from V and 8 bases from J, with 14 bases between. Germline lookup yields CDR1 LNHDA and CDR2 SQIVND (reference sequence). CDR3 length: 14 amino acids. The CDR3 DNA sequence: TGTGCCAGTAGTATCACGGGACGACTCGATGAGCAGTTCTTC. This encodes CASSITGRLDEQFF. The variable domain in full, completed from reference TRBV19 and TRBJ2-1, reads DGGITQSPKYLFRKEGQNVTLSCEQNLNHDAMYWYRQDPGQGLRLIYYSQIVNDFQKGDIAEGYSVSREKKESFPLTVTSAQKNPTAFYLCASSITGRLDEQFFGPGTRLTVL.

The chain joins TRBV14 to TRBJ1-1; D possibly corresponds to TRBD1 (5 bases). CDR3 size: 15 residues. The ends were cut back, 0 bases at V and 4 bases at J, with 12 bases in the middle. Germline CDR1 SGHDN, CDR2 FVKESK. CDR3 DNA sequence: TGTGCCAGCAGCCAAGAGTTGGGGGGAGGCACTGAAGCTTTCTTT. As protein: CASSQELGGGTEAFF.

The J gene is TRBJ2-1, the V gene TRBV5-1, with TRBD1 as a possible D gene (5 bases). The CDR3 extends over 14 amino acids. CDR1 and CDR2 from the germline V gene are SGHRS and YFSETQ. V was clipped by 4 bases and J by 6 bases, with 14 bases between them. The chain's CDR3 is CASSPVGRGNEQFF. The DNA of the CDR3 is TGCGCCAGCAGCCCCGTAGGTAGGGGCAATGAGCAGTTCTTC.

This sequence joins TRBV10-2 and TRBJ1-1, with D possibly TRBD1 on 6 matching bases. The germline gives CDR1 WSHSY, CDR2 SAAADI. The CDR3 contains 14 residues. Trimming took off 4 bases at V and 0 bases at J, with 9 bases between the two ends. The CDR3 DNA reads as TGCGCCAGCAGTGCAAGGGGGTTGAACACTGAAGCTTTCTTT. The encoded protein is CASSARGLNTEAFF.

V is TRBV6-1 and J is TRBJ2-7, with D perhaps matching TRBD1 (6 bases). The CDR3 extends over 13 amino acids. Deletions cut 4 bases from V and 5 bases from J, with 12 bases between. Germline CDR1 and CDR2: MNHNS and SASEGT. The CDR3 region has the DNA TGTGCCAGCAGTGCCCGGGACACCGACGAGCAGTACTTC. It translates to CASSARDTDEQYF.